Following are 3 T cell receptor beta chains from one sample sequenced in a study of OX40 agonist ivuxolimab in advanced cancers. The library was obtained by the immunoSEQ multiplex PCR assay. As stored in TCRdb, this immuneACCESS dataset retains in-frame rearrangements with V and J assigned. A fraction of the clones does not appear; measured against another copy, unresolved V genes explain less than half of the discrepancy, and the remainder lacks a known reason. For this sample there are some 99,000 clones; around nine tenths appear just once. Approximately 0.54% of the sample is held by the ten biggest clonotypes. Sequenced here: CD4+ or CD8+ T cells sorted from blood, sampled in a trial of the OX40 agonist ivuxolimab. The source of these receptors is an adult with an advanced solid tumor such as melanoma, head and neck, liver or kidney cancer.

The genes are TRBV4-1 and TRBJ1-4; D is ambiguous. The CDR3 is made up of 15 amino acids. V lost 1 base and J lost 4, with 10 bases in between. Germline CDR1 is MGHRA and CDR2 is YSYEKL. CDR3 in amino acids: CASSQVGRSNEKLFF. The CDR3 DNA is TGCGCCAGCAGCCAAGTAGGAAGGAGTAATGAAAAACTGTTTTTT.

The genes are TRBV19 and TRBJ1-3; TRBD1 matches at 12 bases. Germline trimming cut 7 bases from V and 4 bases from J; bases unmatched to any gene: 8. CDR1 is LNHDA and CDR2 is SQIVND in the germline V gene (reference sequence). The CDR3 runs to 16 residues. The CDR3 bases are TGTGCCAGTACCGAGGGACAGGGGGCCGGAGGAAACACCATATATTTT. Translating it yields CASTEGQGAGGNTIYF.

V gene TRBV5-1 combines with J gene TRBJ2-7; unclear D gene. This CDR3 region has 14 residues. Germline CDR1 is SGHRS and CDR2 is YFSETQ. Trimming pared 0 bases from V and 2 bases from J, leaving 9 bases between. The CDR3 DNA is TGCGCCAGCAGCTTGGCCCTCTCCACCTACGAGCAGTACTTC. Translating it yields CASSLALSTYEQYF.